This TCR beta chain was sequenced during a study of neoadjuvant anti-PD-1 for oral cavity cancer. Study at large: Non-progressing patients received a fourth nivolumab dose near day 43, then surgery on days 50-56.

The CDR3 covers 16 residues. V dropped 1 base and J dropped 3; count of bases not matched to a gene: 12. CDR1 SQVTM and CDR2 ANQGSEA come from the germline V gene. On this clone: Its antigen remains unidentified.

The sample's time point: after neoadjuvant nivolumab, at surgical resection. Blood cells were analyzed directly, without culture or expansion. Study outcomes and limitations: Higher pretreatment blood Treg/Th17 ratios correlated with higher pretreatment blood and lower post-treatment tumor TCRbeta clonality.

PBMC libraries mostly used around 0.5 ug of input genomic DNA, with six replicates per sample. The table came from immunoSEQ multiplex PCR; TCRdb's copy has only in-frame clones and leaves some out. Here the sample spans 40,000 to 50,000 clones, 77% being singletons. The sequence came from a person aged 40-85 years with oral cavity squamous cell carcinoma. The V call is TRBV29-1, the J call TRBJ2-7, with 7 bases aligning to TRBD2. Sample: PBMCs, taken after nivolumab (anti-PD-1) treatment. CDR3 nucleotides: TGCAGCGTTGAAGGCGGGAGAAAGGGTGGATACTACGAGCAGTACTTC. Its protein product is CSVEGGRKGGYYEQYF.